One and the same sample provided the 19 T cell receptor beta chains below, sequenced in a study of blood T cells in healthy people across ages. The second PCR ran about 6 to 12 cycles with a sample-barcoded 5' primer and J-beta primers. TCRdb processed the 5' RACE reads anew with MiXCR; each CDR3 protein has one entry. Among approximately 940,000 distinct CDR3 sequences listed, about 44% were seen once. The sample consisted of blood. These receptors were taken from a man in his thirties or forties in good health.

The rearrangement joins TRBV7-9 to TRBJ2-3; D ambiguous. Germline V lookup: CDR1 SEHNR, CDR2 FQNEAQ (reference sequence). V lost 1 base and J 2 bases, leaving 16 bases between the germline ends. The CDR3 is 17 residues long. Here the CDR3 reads CASSLEGTGRLTDTQYF. CDR3 in DNA: TGTGCCAGCAGCTTAGAGGGAACGGGTAGACTCACAGATACGCAGTATTTT.

V usage is TRBV5-1 and J usage is TRBJ2-1; 8 positions agree with TRBD2. This CDR3 is built from 15 residues. Unmatched junction bases numbered 6, after V lost 2 bases and J lost 5 bases. Germline V lookup: CDR1 SGHRS, CDR2 YFSETQ. The CDR3 bases are TGCGCCAGCAGCTTAGTTACTAGCGGAAACAATGAGCAGTTCTTC. Translation gives CASSLVTSGNNEQFF.

This clonotype was picked up many times. J is TRBJ1-2 and V is TRBV3-1, with a weak D call TRBD1 (5 bases). The CDR3 extends over 15 amino acids. Germline loops: CDR1 LGHDT, CDR2 YNNKEL (reference sequence). Between the trimmed V and J ends, which lost 4 bases and 6 bases, there was a span of 18 bases. The CDR3 loop reads CASSRRQQGAHGYTF. As DNA, the CDR3 is TGTGCCAGCAGCCGCCGCCAGCAGGGCGCCCATGGCTACACCTTC.

The V call is TRBV6-1, the J call TRBJ1-1; D unresolved. Per germline, CDR1 MNHNS and CDR2 SASEGT. V was trimmed by 0 bases and J by 7 bases, leaving 12 bases between them. The length of the CDR3 is 14 residues. CDR3 nucleotides: TGTGCCAGCAGTGAAGCTCCCTGGCAGTATGAAGCTTTCTTT. This codes for CASSEAPWQYEAFF.

This clonotype was recorded only once. The chain is built from TRBV5-1 and TRBJ1-1, with 7 nucleotides matching TRBD1. Germline CDR1 SGHRS, CDR2 YFSETQ. The CDR3 has 14 residues. V was clipped by 2 bases and J by 4 bases; unmatched bases: 5. DNA of the CDR3: TGCGCCAGCAGCTTAGGGGGCTATGGCACTGAAGCTTTCTTT. Its protein is CASSLGGYGTEAFF.

The genes are TRBV29-1 and TRBJ2-5; 8 bases map to TRBD2. Unmatched junction bases numbered 13, after V lost 6 bases and J lost 4 bases. CDR1 is SQVTM and CDR2 is ANQGSEA in the germline V gene. The CDR3 length is 15 residues. The CDR3 sequence is CSVIPNRGGRETQYF. DNA for the CDR3: TGCAGCGTCATCCCCAATCGGGGGGGCCGAGAGACCCAGTACTTC.

CDR3 bases: TGTGCCAGCAGTGAAGGTAACTACGAGCAGTACTTC. It specifies CASSEGNYEQYF. The chain carries TRBV6-1 and TRBJ2-7; D gene ambiguous. V lost 1 base and J lost 3, with 4 bases in between. Germline V gene sequence: CDR1 MNHNS, CDR2 SASEGT. The CDR3 sequence is 12 residues long.

The CDR3 region has the DNA TGTGCCAGCAGCTTAGGCCTAGCGGGGGACACAGATACGCAGTATTTT. It codes for CASSLGLAGDTDTQYF. This rearrangement joins TRBV7-6 to TRBJ2-3, with 10 nucleotides matching TRBD2. CDR1 and CDR2 (germline): SGHVS, FNYEAQ. V shed 1 base and J 2 bases; nucleotides not matched to a gene: 3. The CDR3 spans 16 residues. Full variable domain (missing parts from reference TRBV7-6 and TRBJ2-3): GAGVSQSPRYKVTKRGQDVALRCDPISGHVSLYWYRQALGQGPEFLTYFNYEAQQDKSGLPNDRFSAERPEGSISTLTIQRTEQRDSAMYRCASSLGLAGDTDTQYFGPGTRLTVL.

The chain joins TRBV5-1 to TRBJ2-7, with 7 positions matching TRBD1. V shed 0 bases, J shed 5 bases, and the junction held 5 bases outside the gene matches. The CDR3 contains 14 residues. Germline V gene lookup returns CDR1 SGHRS and CDR2 YFSETQ. This chain's CDR3 is CASSLGEGADEQYF. The CDR3 DNA reads TGCGCCAGCAGCTTGGGTGAGGGGGCTGACGAGCAGTACTTC.

This chain joins TRBV20-1 and TRBJ2-5; weak D call: TRBD1 (5 bases). There are 12 residues in the CDR3. Germline-derived CDR1 and CDR2 are DFQATT and SNEGSKA (reference sequence). Trimming took 3 bases from V and 5 from J, leaving 10 bases between them. This CDR3 is CSASADTETQYF. CDR3 nucleotides: TGCAGTGCTAGCGCGGACACTGAGACCCAGTACTTC.

The genes are TRBV20-1 and TRBJ1-5, with D possibly matching TRBD1 (5 bases). Trimming removed 6 bases from V and 1 base from J, with 16 bases in between. Germline V lookup: CDR1 DFQATT, CDR2 SNEGSKA (reference sequence). There are 15 residues in the CDR3. The CDR3 sequence: CSAPRGGRSNQPQHF. As DNA, the CDR3 is TGCAGTGCACCGAGGGGTGGAAGAAGCAATCAGCCCCAGCATTTT.

The chain couples TRBV6-5 to TRBJ2-3; no definite D call. V was clipped by 0 bases and J by 3 bases, with 10 bases between them. The V gene's germline CDR1 is MNHEY and CDR2 SVGAGI. The CDR3 sequence is 15 residues long. CDR3 amino acids: CASSYSSLPTDTQYF. Written as DNA, the CDR3 is TGTGCCAGCAGTTACTCGAGCCTTCCAACAGATACGCAGTATTTT.

The chain carries TRBV6-1 and TRBJ2-1, with TRBD2 matching over 14 bases. V lost 4 bases and J lost 8; bases outside the gene matches: 4. Germline CDR1 reads MNHNS; CDR2 reads SASEGT. CDR3 length: 15 residues. CDR3 nucleotides: TGTGCCAGCAGTGGGGGACTAGCGGGGGCCGATGAGCAGTTCTTC. Amino acids: CASSGGLAGADEQFF.

This clonotype has a count of ten or more. The chain has TRBV5-1 and TRBJ2-7, with 7 bases matching TRBD1. After removal of 1 base from V and 3 bases from J, the junction contained 1 base not matched to a gene. Germline V lookup: CDR1 SGHRS, CDR2 YFSETQ. CDR3 length: 13 amino acids. The CDR3 protein is CASSLRQGYEQYF. CDR3 DNA sequence: TGCGCCAGCAGCTTGAGACAGGGCTACGAGCAGTACTTC. Complete variable domain (other parts from reference TRBV5-1 and TRBJ2-7): KAGVTQTPRYLIKTRGQQVTLSCSPISGHRSVSWYQQTPGQGLQFLFEYFSETQRNKGNFPGRFSGRQFSNSRSEMNVSTLELGDSALYLCASSLRQGYEQYFGPGTRLTVT.

The chain combines TRBV29-1 with TRBJ2-7; 12 nucleotides align to TRBD1. The V and J ends lost 7 bases and 3 bases, in that order; junction bases with no gene match: 7. The CDR3 length is 14 residues. Germline CDR1 reads SQVTM; CDR2 reads ANQGSEA. The CDR3 nucleotides read TGCAGCGCACGGGACAGGGGGCTTTACTACGAGCAGTACTTC. Protein product: CSARDRGLYYEQYF.

This clonotype turned up a few times. The chain combines TRBV6-1 with TRBJ2-5; 7 bases fit TRBD2. Trimming took 4 bases from V and 2 from J; bases not matched to a gene: 10. In germline, CDR1 is MNHNS, CDR2 SASEGT. The CDR3 runs 16 residues. CDR3 loop: CASSALGRGSQETQYF. CDR3 bases: TGTGCCAGCAGTGCTCTCGGGCGGGGGTCTCAAGAGACCCAGTACTTC.

The chain links TRBV6-6 to TRBJ2-3; either TRBD1 or TRBD2 may supply D (6 bases each). Trimming removed 6 bases from V and 4 bases from J, with 14 bases in between. Germline values: CDR1 MNHNY, CDR2 SVGAGI (reference sequence). The CDR3 is 14 residues long. CDR3 sequence reads: CASSHGGSADTQYF. The DNA of the CDR3 is TGTGCCAGCAGCCACGGGGGCAGCGCAGATACGCAGTATTTT.

The rearrangement uses TRBV15 and TRBJ2-3; 7 nucleotides align to TRBD2. The junction had 7 bases not matched to a gene; V was cut back by 8 bases and J by 2 bases. This CDR3 comprises 14 residues. Germline-derived CDR1 and CDR2 are LNHNV and YYDKDF (reference sequence). CDR3 sequence reads: CATGVAGATDTQYF. In nucleotides, the CDR3 is TGTGCCACCGGGGTCGCGGGAGCCACAGATACGCAGTATTTT.

The genes are TRBV9 and TRBJ2-3, with TRBD2 matching over 13 bases. Losses at the gene ends were 3 bases for V and 6 bases for J; bases not matched to a gene: 10. The CDR3 is 17 residues long. Germline V CDR1 and CDR2: SGDLS, YYNGEE. The CDR3 DNA sequence: TGTGCCAGCAGCGCTTCCACTAGCGGGGGGGCTCGCGATACGCAGTATTTT. Residues: CASSASTSGGARDTQYF. Together with reference TRBV9 and TRBJ2-3, the CDR3 gives the full variable domain: DSGVTQTPKHLITATGQRVTLRCSPRSGDLSVYWYQQSLDQGLQFLIQYYNGEERAKGNILERFSAQQFPDLHSELNLSSLELGDSALYFCASSASTSGGARDTQYFGPGTRLTVL.